Below, one T cell receptor (beta chain) is given with its context. This clone's antigen is unknown. Base qualities are missing; no much larger clone stands one base away. This specimen's treatment or condition label, interpreted: in vitro stimulation with specific CMV peptide epitopes to enrich CMV-specific T cells. From its cysteine to its phenylalanine, the CDR3 spans 14 amino acids. Solely the CDR3 DNA is kept, with 42 bases framed from the first base. Trimming removed 7 bases from V and 2 bases from J; the gene matches leave 8 bases unexplained. CDR1 SQVTM and CDR2 ANQGSEA were looked up in the germline V gene. The entry originates in a study of T cell repertoires in cytomegalovirus infection (dated by TCRdb to about 2019). Regarding the research as a whole: Recently identified HLA-C-restricted CMV epitopes, whose presentation resists viral immunomodulation, were targeted by peptide stimulations together with well-studied HLA-B-restricted epitopes. Because public TCR beta signatures pointed to carriage of CMV infection together with the matching HLA type, the HLA type of each donor mattered for the analysis.

Sequencing was carried out with an Illumina HiSeq 1500. TCRdb's own reprocessing of the public reads used fastp at Q25 and MiXCR and kept productive beta chains. CDR3 protein sequences are deduplicated, and each keeps its most common genes and DNA. The sample table holds some 350,000 distinct CDR3 sequences, of which 34% were seen once. 13% of the sample is taken by the ten largest. Study-wide conclusions, independent of this receptor: The ex vivo response was dominated by HLA-C-restricted CMV-specific TCR beta clonotypes, and the single most frequent clonotype in two of eight donors was supplied by these HLA-C-restricted clonotypes. In both this cohort and an independent cohort of several hundred donors, the cumulative frequency of public TCR beta family members distinguished carriers of CMV infection plus the relevant HLA type.

The origin of this receptor is a human donor in good health (CMV status not recorded). Some clones in this sample may be carry-over from other donors' samples. The rearrangement combines TRBV29-1 with TRBJ2-7, and 10 junction bases match TRBD1. Sequencing was performed on cultured PBMCs, taken from culture after CMV antigen stimulation. CDR3 region: CSAGTGADAYEQYF. The nucleotides are TGCAGCGCCGGGACAGGGGCCGACGCCTACGAGCAGTACTTC.